These 25 T cell receptor beta chains came from one sample sequenced in a study of OX40 agonist ivuxolimab in advanced cancers. TCRdb keeps only in-frame clones here, not all; method: immunoSEQ multiplex PCR. Found here are more than 70,000 clones, approximately 90% of them singletons; the top ten hold about 2.8%. This specimen was CD4+ or CD8+ T cells sorted from blood, taken in a trial of the OX40 agonist ivuxolimab. These receptors were collected from an adult with an advanced solid tumor such as melanoma, head and neck, liver or kidney cancer.

The CDR3 DNA sequence: TGCGCCAGCAGCCCGGACAGGGGCGGAGGTAATTCACCCCTCCACTTT. This codes for CASSPDRGGGNSPLHF. The rearrangement uses TRBV5-1 and TRBJ1-6; 9 nucleotides align to TRBD1. The CDR3 extends over 16 amino acids. Losses at the gene ends were 4 bases for V and 6 bases for J; bases not matched to a gene: 8. Germline V CDR1 and CDR2: SGHRS, YFSETQ.

The chain joins TRBV2 to TRBJ2-1; TRBD2 might be the D (7 bases). This CDR3 contains 14 residues. Trimming took off 10 bases at V and 7 bases at J, with 20 bases between the two ends. Germline lookup yields CDR1 SNHLY and CDR2 FYNNEI. Written as DNA, the CDR3 is TGTGCCACGGGGGGCGTGAGGATAGGGAATGAGCAGTTCTTC. It translates to CATGGVRIGNEQFF.

The chain is built from TRBV28 and TRBJ2-1; 9 nucleotides align to TRBD2. The CDR3 is made up of 13 amino acids. V trimming: 8 bases; J trimming: 11 bases; junction bases outside the gene matches: 10. In germline, CDR1 is MDHEN, CDR2 SYDVKM. The CDR3 DNA reads as TGTGCCAGCTTAGCGGGGGCTAGCAGGAAGCAGTTCTTC. Its translation is CASLAGASRKQFF.

The V call is TRBV6-5, the J call TRBJ2-7, with 11 bases that match TRBD2. The germline CDR1 and CDR2 sequences are MNHEY and SVGAGI. CDR3 length: 13 amino acids. J gave up 10 bases and V 6 bases, and 8 bases lay outside the gene matches. CDR3 in amino acids: CASRFPTSGKQYF. DNA for the CDR3: TGTGCCAGCAGATTTCCGACTAGCGGGAAACAGTACTTC.

The genes are TRBV18 and TRBJ1-6; D is possibly TRBD1 (5 bases). Germline-derived CDR1 and CDR2 are KGHSH and LQKENI. The germline V and J ends were trimmed by 5 bases and 6 bases, with 8 bases remaining between them. This CDR3 has 13 residues. The CDR3 nucleotides read TGTGCCAGCTCATTAGACAGTAATTCACCCCTCCACTTT. Amino acids: CASSLDSNSPLHF.

The chain is built from TRBV7-9 and TRBJ2-4, with 11 nucleotides matching TRBD2. CDR1 is SEHNR and CDR2 is FQNEAQ in the germline V gene (reference sequence). V lost 5 bases, J lost 8 bases, and 14 bases stayed unmatched. CDR3 length equals 17 residues. CDR3 sequence reads: CASSPGWASGRWDIQYF. In DNA form, the CDR3 reads TGTGCCAGCAGCCCCGGGTGGGCTAGCGGGAGGTGGGACATTCAGTACTTC.

By proportion, this clone is medium-sized (0.01 to 0.1%). The rearrangement joins TRBV7-2 to TRBJ1-2; possible D gene TRBD1, 5 bases. Germline V gene data show CDR1 as SGHTA and CDR2 as FQGNSA. This CDR3 comprises 13 residues. V gave up 5 bases and J gave up 7 bases, with 14 bases separating them. The CDR3 sequence is CASSPTSGAGYTF. Written as DNA, the CDR3 is TGTGCCAGCAGCCCGACGTCTGGGGCTGGCTACACCTTC.

This sequence joins TRBV28 and TRBJ2-3; 14 bases align to TRBD2. J gave up 1 base and V 0 bases, and 9 bases lay outside the gene matches. There are 20 residues in the CDR3. Germline V gene lookup returns CDR1 MDHEN and CDR2 SYDVKM. The CDR3 here is CASSLWSGLAGDGGTDTQYF. The CDR3 DNA sequence: TGTGCCAGCAGTTTATGGTCGGGACTAGCGGGAGACGGTGGCACAGATACGCAGTATTTT.

V is TRBV30 and J is TRBJ2-1; D is undetermined. Germline lookup yields CDR1 GTSNPN and CDR2 SVGIG (reference sequence). The CDR3 is 10 amino acids. V was clipped by 2 bases and J by 7 bases, with 3 bases between them. The chain's CDR3 is CAWSRNEQFF. In DNA, the CDR3 is TGTGCCTGGAGTAGAAATGAGCAGTTCTTC.

This clone was picked up one time. V is TRBV15 and J is TRBJ1-5; TRBD1 might be the D (6 bases). Trimming stripped 2 bases from V and 3 bases from J, with 17 bases between. This CDR3 is built from 17 residues. Germline V gene data show CDR1 as LNHNV and CDR2 as YYDKDF (reference sequence). CDR3 in amino acids: CATSRTLARGNNQPQHF. The CDR3 DNA is TGTGCCACCAGCAGAACCCTGGCCAGGGGAAACAATCAGCCCCAGCATTTT. The variable domain in full, completed from reference TRBV15 and TRBJ1-5, reads DAMVIQNPRYQVTQFGKPVTLSCSQTLNHNVMYWYQQKSSQAPKLLFHYYDKDFNNEADTPDNFQSRRPNTSFCFLDIRSPGLGDTAMYLCATSRTLARGNNQPQHFGDGTRLSIL.

The chain recombines TRBV6-1 with TRBJ1-2; a weak D match, TRBD1 (5 bases). CDR1 and CDR2 from the germline V gene are MNHNS and SASEGT. This CDR3 is 13 amino acids long. V lost 6 bases and J 4 bases, leaving 12 bases between the germline ends. CDR3 in amino acids: CASRLDSSYGYTF. The CDR3 DNA reads TGTGCCAGCAGACTCGACAGTTCCTATGGCTACACCTTC.

The chain recombines TRBV7-8 with TRBJ1-4; possible D gene TRBD1, 6 bases. There are 14 residues in the CDR3. Trimming removed 2 bases from V and 8 bases from J, with 12 bases in between. The germline gives CDR1 SGHVS, CDR2 FQNEAQ. The chain's CDR3 is CASSLMRGGEKLFF. In DNA, the CDR3 is TGTGCCAGCAGCTTAATGAGGGGGGGAGAAAAACTGTTTTTT.

The chain recombines TRBV7-2 with TRBJ1-5; TRBD1 matches at 7 bases. Germline V gene lookup returns CDR1 SGHTA and CDR2 FQGNSA. The junction had 6 bases not matched to a gene; V was cut back by 2 bases and J by 5 bases. CDR3 size: 15 residues. In DNA form, the CDR3 reads TGTGCCAGCAGCTTATATAGGGGGCCCTATCAGCCCCAGCATTTT. Its translation: CASSLYRGPYQPQHF.

The V and J genes are TRBV28 and TRBJ1-3; D gene ambiguous. This CDR3 spans 14 amino acids. Germline CDR1 MDHEN, CDR2 SYDVKM. The V end was cut by 6 bases, the J end by 0 bases, with 9 bases between. The CDR3 DNA reads as TGTGCCAGCAGCATACTGAGCTCTGGAAACACCATATATTTT. Its protein is CASSILSSGNTIYF. Complete variable domain (other parts from reference TRBV28 and TRBJ1-3): DVKVTQSSRYLVKRTGEKVFLECVQDMDHENMFWYRQDPGLGLRLIYFSYDVKMKEKGDIPEGYSVSREKKERFSLILESASTNQTSMYLCASSILSSGNTIYFGEGSWLTVV.

V gene TRBV5-6 combines with J gene TRBJ2-1, with TRBD1 identical over 9 bases. Germline values: CDR1 SGHDT, CDR2 YYEEEE. V dropped 3 bases and J dropped 8; count of bases not matched to a gene: 9. CDR3 length equals 15 residues. The CDR3 is CASSWGGQGSDEQFF. In DNA, the CDR3 is TGTGCCAGCAGCTGGGGAGGACAGGGGAGCGATGAGCAGTTCTTC. Full variable domain (remainder filled in from reference TRBV5-6 and TRBJ2-1): DAGVTQSPTHLIKTRGQQVTLRCSPKSGHDTVSWYQQALGQGPQFIFQYYEEEERQRGNFPDRFSGHQFPNYSSELNVNALLLGDSALYLCASSWGGQGSDEQFFGPGTRLTVL.

This chain uses TRBV19 with TRBJ1-4; 7 nucleotides line up with TRBD1. With V trimmed by 4 bases and J by 8 bases, 7 bases remained unmatched. The germline V gene has CDR1 LNHDA and CDR2 SQIVND (reference sequence). CDR3 length: 14 residues. CDR3 sequence reads: CASSRATGTEKLFF. DNA for the CDR3: TGTGCCAGTAGTAGGGCGACAGGGACGGAAAAACTGTTTTTT.

The rearrangement uses TRBV10-3 and TRBJ1-2, with 8 positions matching TRBD1. Trimming cost V 0 bases and J 2 bases; bases outside gene matches: 2. The CDR3 length is 15 residues. Per germline, CDR1 ENHRY and CDR2 SYGVKD. The CDR3 DNA reads as TGTGCCATCAGTGAGTCGACAGGGGCGAACTATGGCTACACCTTC. This translates into CAISESTGANYGYTF.

The chain recombines TRBV19 with TRBJ1-1, with a weak D call TRBD1 (5 bases). Deletions cut 5 bases from V and 3 bases from J, with 16 bases between. CDR1 is LNHDA and CDR2 is SQIVND in the germline V gene (reference sequence). This CDR3 region has 15 residues. CDR3 in DNA: TGTGCCAGTAGTGACGGGGGATACGGTGACACTGAAGCTTTCTTT. This gives the protein CASSDGGYGDTEAFF.

CDR3 in amino acids: CASSRGGSGRSGYTF. The CDR3, as DNA: TGTGCCAGCAGCCGTGGGGGATCTGGGAGGTCTGGCTACACCTTC. J is TRBJ1-2 and V is TRBV7-6, with D perhaps TRBD1 (5 bases). The CDR3 is 15 amino acids. V was shortened by 5 bases and J by 7 bases, with 20 bases between the two germline ends. CDR1 is SGHVS, CDR2 FNYEAQ, per germline.

The genes are TRBV7-9 and TRBJ1-1; D unclear. The germline V gene has CDR1 SEHNR and CDR2 FQNEAQ (reference sequence). The length of the CDR3 is 15 residues. V was trimmed by 1 base and J by 1 base, leaving 10 bases between them. The CDR3 DNA sequence: TGTGCCAGCAGCTTAGTCGAAACCGGGAACACTGAAGCTTTCTTT. Its protein is CASSLVETGNTEAFF. Looking up the rest from reference TRBV7-9 and TRBJ1-1 gives the full variable domain: DTGVSQNPRHKITKRGQNVTFRCDPISEHNRLYWYRQTLGQGPEFLTYFQNEAQLEKSRLLSDRFSAERPKGSFSTLEIQRTEQGDSAMYLCASSLVETGNTEAFFGQGTRLTVV.

As DNA, the CDR3 is TGTGCCAGCAGCCTGCTCGGGGTACAAGAGACCCAGTACTTC. It translates to CASSLLGVQETQYF. The chain uses TRBV14 and TRBJ2-5, with a weak D call TRBD2 (5 bases). Trimming took off 4 bases at V and 2 bases at J, with 11 bases between the two ends. The V gene's germline CDR1 is SGHDN and CDR2 FVKESK. This CDR3 contains 14 residues.

This chain uses TRBV12-5 with TRBJ2-1; TRBD2 matches 11 bases. V dropped 1 base and J dropped 1; count of bases not matched to a gene: 6. The CDR3 has 18 amino acids. The germline V gene encodes CDR1 LGHNT and CDR2 FRNRAP. The CDR3 loop is CASGLALAGGPSYNEQFF. The CDR3 DNA reads as TGTGCTAGTGGTTTGGCTCTAGCGGGGGGCCCTTCCTACAATGAGCAGTTCTTC.

The chain uses TRBV7-6 and TRBJ2-5; 9 nucleotides match TRBD2. This CDR3 is built from 16 residues. V lost 1 base, J lost 3 bases, and 6 bases stayed unmatched. The V gene's germline CDR1 is SGHVS and CDR2 FNYEAQ. CDR3 DNA: TGTGCCAGCAGCTTAGAACCGACTAGCGGAGAAGAGACCCAGTACTTC. Protein product: CASSLEPTSGEETQYF.

This chain connects TRBV7-9 to TRBJ2-3; TRBD2 might be the D (5 bases). The CDR3 has 15 amino acids. The germline CDR1 and CDR2 sequences are SEHNR and FQNEAQ (reference sequence). Deletions cut 3 bases from V and 3 bases from J, with 13 bases between. The CDR3 bases are TGTGCCAGCAGCTTGAGGGAAGTTAAAACAGATACGCAGTATTTT. Translation gives CASSLREVKTDTQYF.

The chain employs TRBV28 and TRBJ2-1, with D tentatively TRBD2 (6 bases). CDR1 is MDHEN, CDR2 SYDVKM, per germline. V was trimmed by 11 bases and J by 6 bases, leaving 20 bases between them. The CDR3 runs to 14 residues. The CDR3 loop reads CAGGTGTQPNEQFF. CDR3 DNA sequence: TGTGCCGGAGGGACCGGGACCCAACCCAATGAGCAGTTCTTC.